This entry features one T cell receptor beta chain sequence. Its antigen is currently not known. No quality values exist for individual bases; no much larger clone is one base distant. This sample is drawn from a study of OX40 agonist ivuxolimab in advanced cancers. For context, the study as a whole: The costimulatory receptor OX40 (CD134) was targeted by ivuxolimab, a fully human IgG2 agonistic monoclonal antibody. The paper reports the monotherapy dose-escalation portion (N of about 51 patients) of the phase I ivuxolimab trial. The dose-escalation cohort was roughly 80% male with a mean age of roughly 60 years, ranging from roughly 23 to 90. Among the 50 to 55 dose-escalation patients, roughly 20 had hepatocellular carcinoma, around 15 melanoma, 9 renal cell carcinoma and 9 head and neck cancer. Intravenous ivuxolimab was administered to patients every 2 weeks at six dose levels: 0.01, 0.1, 0.3, 1.5, 3 and 10 mg/kg. The purpose of peripheral TCRbeta sequencing was to test whether ivuxolimab changed TCR sequence diversity and led to clonal T-cell expansion. Patients were allowed to have had prior anti-PD-1, anti-PD-L1 or anti-CTLA-4 therapy, and more than 35% of the dose-escalation patients had been treated with checkpoint inhibitors. Three dose-escalation patients achieved partial responses, one with hepatocellular carcinoma and two with cutaneous melanoma.

V sheds 4 bases and J sheds 7 bases, leaving 11 bases between their ends. The CDR1 and CDR2 encoded by the germline V gene are KGHSH and LQKENI. The CDR3 spans 14 residues, from the cysteine through the phenylalanine. Kept here is only the CDR3 DNA, which spans 42 bases and is read in frame from base 1. Genomic DNA was extracted from sorted cells for sequencing of the TCRbeta CDR3 region. The immunoSEQ Assay was used for sequencing of TCRbeta CDR3 regions. This immuneACCESS table, as held by TCRdb, lists in-frame sequences with V and J called but not all clones. Of the missing ones, under half trace to an unresolved V gene in checked studies; the others have no known cause. In this sample the table shows about 44,000 clones, roughly 86% of which occur a single time. Clones ranked in the top ten supply 0.38% of the sample. Broader findings and caveats from the paper: Clonal expansion of both CD4+ and CD8+ blood T cells was observed from baseline to week 6 at doses 0.1 to 3.0 mg/kg. Low levels of normalized T-cell clonal expansion were also seen in some nonresponding patients. In partial responders in the 0.1-3.0 mg/kg groups, normalized peripheral clonal expansion was found to be among the lowest, especially among CD8+ T cells. On average, CD8+ T cells showed more expanded clones than CD4+ T cells after ivuxolimab. The antigen specificity of the clonally expanded peripheral T cells was not determined.

The trial excluded patients who had a history of autoimmune disease or were on systemic immunosuppression. Peripheral blood for TCR sequencing was drawn from every dose cohort at baseline, at cycle 4 day 1 and at cycle 7 day 1. Samples were obtained from an open-label, multicenter, first-in-human phase I dose-escalation trial of ivuxolimab. Adults with locally advanced or metastatic melanoma, renal cell carcinoma, hepatocellular carcinoma or head and neck squamous cell carcinoma were enrolled in the trial. Before TCR sequencing, CD4+ T cells and CD8+ T cells from peripheral blood were sorted into separate populations.

This clonotype was obtained from an adult with an advanced solid tumor such as melanoma, head and neck, liver or kidney cancer. The sequencing used CD4+ or CD8+ T cells sorted from blood, collected in a trial of the OX40 agonist ivuxolimab. This sequence uses TRBV18 and TRBJ1-6; the D segment could be TRBD1, given 5 matching bases. The CDR3 in this case is CASSLRDDNSPLHF. The DNA sequence is TGTGCCAGCTCACTCCGGGACGACAATTCACCCCTCCACTTT.